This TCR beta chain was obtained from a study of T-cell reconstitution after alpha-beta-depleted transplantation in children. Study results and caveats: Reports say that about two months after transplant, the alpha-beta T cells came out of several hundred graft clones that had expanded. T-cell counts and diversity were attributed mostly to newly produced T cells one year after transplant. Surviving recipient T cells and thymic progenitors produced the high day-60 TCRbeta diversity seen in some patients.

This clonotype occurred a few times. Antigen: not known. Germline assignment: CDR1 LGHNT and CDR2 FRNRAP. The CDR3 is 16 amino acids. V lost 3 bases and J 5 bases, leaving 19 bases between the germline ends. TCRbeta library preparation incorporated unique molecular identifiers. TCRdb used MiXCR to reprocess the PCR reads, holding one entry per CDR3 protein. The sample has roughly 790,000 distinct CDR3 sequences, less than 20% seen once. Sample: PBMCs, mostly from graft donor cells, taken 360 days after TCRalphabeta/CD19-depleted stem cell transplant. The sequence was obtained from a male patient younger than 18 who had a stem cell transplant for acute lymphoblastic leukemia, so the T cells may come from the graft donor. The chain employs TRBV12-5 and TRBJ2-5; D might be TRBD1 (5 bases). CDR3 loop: CASGFSTVPSLETQYF. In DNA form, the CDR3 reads TGTGCTAGTGGTTTTTCGACAGTGCCCTCCCTGGAGACCCAGTACTTC.